One sample yielded the 16 T cell receptor beta chains listed below, sequenced in a study of cytomegalovirus exposure and HLA in healthy donors. Generated by immunoSEQ multiplex PCR, the TCRdb table keeps only in-frame clones and is missing some. The sample yields roughly 150,000 clones, around 82% seen once. Sequences were obtained from PBMCs. These receptors all stem from a man aged 25 to 40 in good health and CMV-seropositive.

This clone was detected a few times. The genes are TRBV29-1 and TRBJ2-7, with 9 bases fitting TRBD1. J lost 2 bases, V lost 7 bases, and 9 bases had no gene match. This CDR3 comprises 14 residues. CDR1 is SQVTM, CDR2 ANQGSEA, per germline. CDR3 DNA sequence: TGCAGCGGGACACCGGGACAGGGTACCTACGAGCAGTACTTC. Residues: CSGTPGQGTYEQYF.

This clone was observed a single time. The chain has TRBV9 and TRBJ1-1, with TRBD1 matching 7 bases. Germline V lookup: CDR1 SGDLS, CDR2 YYNGEE. This CDR3 spans 14 amino acids. V lost 4 bases to trimming and J lost 1 base; unmatched junction nucleotides: 4. The CDR3 protein is CASSLTGENTEAFF. The CDR3 DNA sequence: TGTGCCAGCAGCCTTACAGGGGAGAACACTGAAGCTTTCTTT.

The chain recombines TRBV21-1 with TRBJ1-2; TRBD1 is the table's D call and was not checked against the DNA. TRBV21-1 is labeled a pseudogene. CDR3 length equals 15 residues. The CDR3 spells CASSKEGELSNGYTF. The CDR3 DNA sequence: TGTGCCAGCAGCAAAGAGGGGGAATTGTCGAATGGCTACACCTTC.

The J gene is TRBJ2-7, the V gene TRBV7-9; TRBD1 aligns across 7 bases. The germline V gene has CDR1 SEHNR and CDR2 FQNEAQ (reference sequence). J gave up 0 bases and V 4 bases, and 9 bases lay outside the gene matches. The CDR3 length is 16 residues. The CDR3 here is CASSSEDRHPSYEQYF. Written as DNA, the CDR3 is TGTGCCAGCAGCTCCGAGGACAGGCATCCCTCCTACGAGCAGTACTTC.

The rearrangement uses TRBV9 and TRBJ1-4; D not resolved. The CDR3 loop spans 17 amino acids. V dropped 0 bases and J dropped 0 bases, with 12 bases sitting between them. Looked up from germline, CDR1 is SGDLS and CDR2 is YYNGEE. CDR3 residues: CASSVEGRPATNEKLFF. As DNA, the CDR3 is TGTGCCAGCAGCGTAGAAGGCAGGCCAGCAACTAATGAAAAACTGTTTTTT.

V gene TRBV25-1 combines with J gene TRBJ1-5; the D gene is possibly TRBD1 (5 bases). Per the germline V gene, CDR1 is MGHDK and CDR2 is SYGVNS. The CDR3 has 15 amino acids. Trimming cost V 6 bases and J 0 bases, with 12 bases left between them. The CDR3 loop reads CASSPAGGSNQPQHF. CDR3 nucleotide sequence: TGTGCCAGCAGCCCCGCGGGGGGTAGCAATCAGCCCCAGCATTTT.

The chain links TRBV19 to TRBJ2-4; 7 nucleotides line up with TRBD1. V was pared by 5 bases and J by 0 bases, with 4 bases of the junction left unmatched. Germline CDR1 and CDR2: LNHDA and SQIVND (reference sequence). The CDR3 is 15 residues long. The CDR3, as DNA: TGTGCCAGTAGTCCGAACAGGGGAGCCAAAAACATTCAGTACTTC. Its translation is CASSPNRGAKNIQYF.

CDR3 sequence (DNA): TGCGCCAGCAGCTTGGGGGACTCGTCTAGTGAGCAGTTCTTC. It specifies CASSLGDSSSEQFF. V and J are TRBV5-1 and TRBJ2-1; TRBD2 is a possible D gene (6 bases). The CDR3 has 14 residues. V was clipped by 0 bases and J by 9 bases, with 13 bases between them. Germline-derived CDR1 and CDR2 are SGHRS and YFSETQ.

The CDR3 sequence is CATSRGGLAGVYEQYF. Here the CDR3 DNA reads TGTGCCACCAGCAGGGGGGGACTAGCGGGAGTCTACGAGCAGTACTTC. The rearrangement uses TRBV15 and TRBJ2-7; TRBD2 agrees at 14 bases. Germline assignment: CDR1 LNHNV and CDR2 YYDKDF (reference sequence). The CDR3 consists of 16 residues. The ends lost 3 bases at V and 3 bases at J; junction bases unmatched: 4.

The V and J genes are TRBV9 and TRBJ2-1; 8 bases match TRBD2. This CDR3 region has 15 residues. Germline V CDR1 and CDR2: SGDLS, YYNGEE. The V segment lost 5 bases and the J segment 4 bases; nucleotides outside the gene matches: 8. The CDR3 nucleotides are TGTGCCAGCAGTTGGGCTAGCGGGCCTTACAATGAGCAGTTCTTC. Protein product: CASSWASGPYNEQFF.

This clone was counted between two and nine times. The chain joins TRBV27 to TRBJ2-2; D ambiguous. CDR1 MNHEY and CDR2 SMNVEV come from the germline V gene (reference sequence). V was trimmed by 3 bases and J by 0 bases, leaving 8 bases between them. CDR3 length equals 15 residues. CDR3 sequence: CASSFEPANTGELFF. The CDR3 DNA is TGTGCCAGCAGTTTCGAACCGGCGAACACCGGGGAGCTGTTTTTT.

The chain uses TRBV6-4 and TRBJ2-2; D gene uncertain. The CDR3 runs to 14 residues. V was shortened by 0 bases and J by 1 base, with 3 bases between the two germline ends. CDR1 is MRHNA and CDR2 is SNTAGT in the germline V gene. CDR3 sequence (DNA): TGTGCCAGCAGTGACTCGAGGAACACCGGGGAGCTGTTTTTT. Translation: CASSDSRNTGELFF.

This clone was observed a single time. V and J are TRBV5-1 and TRBJ1-1; TRBD1 matches 8 bases. CDR1 and CDR2 (germline): SGHRS, YFSETQ. CDR3 length: 15 residues. The V segment lost 4 bases and the J segment 6 bases; nucleotides outside the gene matches: 11. In DNA, the CDR3 is TGCGCCAGCAGCACCTCAGGGGGCTTGATCGCTGAAGCTTTCTTT. This gives the protein CASSTSGGLIAEAFF.

CDR3 in amino acids: CAWKAGGAGNTIYF. DNA of the CDR3: TGTGCCTGGAAGGCGGGAGGGGCCGGAAACACCATATATTTT. V usage is TRBV30 and J usage is TRBJ1-3; possible D gene TRBD1, 5 bases. The V gene's germline CDR1 is GTSNPN and CDR2 SVGIG (reference sequence). CDR3 length equals 14 residues. Trimming shortened V by 4 bases and J by 4 bases, and 14 bases separated the two germline ends.

The chain employs TRBV7-9 and TRBJ1-2; 8 bases are shared with TRBD1. Trimming at V came to 4 bases and at J to 4 bases, leaving 14 bases not matched to a gene. CDR3 size: 17 residues. Germline CDR1 SEHNR, CDR2 FQNEAQ (reference sequence). The CDR3 reads CASSYIGQGGGAYGYTF. In DNA, the CDR3 is TGTGCCAGCAGCTATATAGGACAGGGTGGAGGCGCCTATGGCTACACCTTC.

This clone came up a few times. In nucleotides, the CDR3 is TGTGCCAGCAGCGTAGCCCCTTCAGAGGGTGGCTATGGCTACACCTTC. It yields the protein CASSVAPSEGGYGYTF. The V and J genes are TRBV9 and TRBJ1-2; D is unresolved. The germline V and J ends were trimmed by 0 bases and 4 bases, with 16 bases remaining between them. This CDR3 has 16 amino acids. Germline CDR1 is SGDLS and CDR2 is YYNGEE.